This T cell receptor beta chain was recovered during a study of T cell responses to AZD1222 COVID-19 vaccine. Study-level points and caveats: Along spike, vaccine-associated CD4 TCRs were found throughout, with dominance at 160-218 and 743-854.

Produced via immunoSEQ multiplex PCR; TCRdb's table is partial and in-frame only. This table holds approximately 150,000 clones, roughly 91% found once. Second doses that came at about 4 or about 12 weeks were put together. Germline loops: CDR1 SGHRS, CDR2 YFSETQ. V was trimmed by 1 base and J by 7 bases, leaving 12 bases between them. This CDR3 comprises 15 residues. On this clone: The antigen is undetermined.

The sequenced sample was peripheral blood, obtained 28 days after the second AZD1222 dose. The TCR comes from an adult who received the AZD1222 COVID-19 vaccine. The chain carries TRBV5-1 and TRBJ1-6, with D unresolved. The CDR3, as DNA: TGCGCCAGCAGCTTGTCTGCGGGCTCAAATTCACCCCTCCACTTT. It translates to CASSLSAGSNSPLHF. Looking up the rest from reference TRBV5-1 and TRBJ1-6 gives the full variable domain: KAGVTQTPRYLIKTRGQQVTLSCSPISGHRSVSWYQQTPGQGLQFLFEYFSETQRNKGNFPGRFSGRQFSNSRSEMNVSTLELGDSALYLCASSLSAGSNSPLHFGNGTRLTVT.